This T cell receptor beta chain was captured in a study of cytomegalovirus exposure and HLA in healthy donors. PCR amplification relied on 60 Vbeta primers (plus 13 Jbeta primers). Some clones are missing from TCRdb's copy, which holds only in-frame ones; the method was immunoSEQ multiplex PCR. Of about 200,000 clones listed, nearly 80% are singletons. This clone was observed a single time. This CDR3 has 14 residues. Trimming at V came to 2 bases and at J to 5 bases, leaving 4 bases not matched to a gene. CDR1 GTSNPN and CDR2 SVGIG come from the germline V gene (reference sequence). The receptor was derived from a male donor in good health and CMV-seronegative. The chain combines TRBV30 with TRBJ2-2, with TRBD1 matching over 8 bases. The material sequenced was PBMCs. CDR3 residues: CAWSNRGSTGELFF. CDR3 bases: TGTGCCTGGAGTAACAGGGGGTCAACCGGGGAGCTGTTTTTT.